The 8 T cell receptor beta chains in this list originate from one sample, sequenced in a study of a mutant IDH1 vaccine in newly diagnosed glioma. Antigens for these TCRs are unknown. Specified time point: week 23, last vaccination. Every single dose of the vaccine, 300 ug of mutant IDH1 20-mer peptide, came with topical imiquimod. Generated by immunoSEQ multiplex PCR, the TCRdb table keeps only in-frame clones and is missing some. The repertoire holds around 40,000 clones, 78% seen once, with approximately 6.5% in the top ten. The sequenced sample was PBMCs, obtained from a glioma patient whose treatment included an IDH1 peptide vaccine. The receptors originated from a woman aged 40 to 50 with glioma. Some clones in this sample may be carry-over from other donors' samples.

The sample holds a few counts of this clone. The rearrangement joins TRBV20-1 to TRBJ1-2; D is unclear. This CDR3 is built from 11 residues. Trimming took off 8 bases at V and 4 bases at J, with 11 bases between the two ends. CDR1 and CDR2 (germline): DFQATT, SNEGSKA (reference sequence). The CDR3 is CSPGLSYGYTF. CDR3 DNA sequence: TGCAGTCCGGGCCTCTCCTATGGCTACACCTTC.

This chain uses TRBV5-4 with TRBJ1-5; D may be TRBD1 (5 bases). Germline V gene data show CDR1 as SGHNT and CDR2 as YYREEE (reference sequence). V dropped 2 bases and J dropped 1 base, with 13 bases sitting between them. The CDR3 spans 16 residues. The CDR3 region is CASSFGGSGSNQPQHF. The CDR3, as DNA: TGTGCCAGCAGCTTCGGGGGGTCGGGAAGCAATCAGCCCCAGCATTTT.

The V gene is TRBV18, the J gene TRBJ1-1, with unresolved D. Germline V gene data show CDR1 as KGHSH and CDR2 as LQKENI. Trimming took off 0 bases at V and 3 bases at J, with 17 bases between the two ends. The CDR3 consists of 17 residues. The CDR3 spells CASSPPAGEKKDTEAFF. The CDR3 coding sequence is TGTGCCAGCTCACCACCGGCCGGGGAGAAGAAAGACACTGAAGCTTTCTTT.

V is TRBV6-5 and J is TRBJ2-1; 9 nucleotides align to TRBD1. The trim removed 5 bases at V and 6 bases at J, leaving 8 bases unmatched. The CDR3 extends over 15 amino acids. Germline CDR1 MNHEY, CDR2 SVGAGI. The CDR3 DNA reads TGTGCCAGCAGTCCCCGGACAGGGGAGGGCAATGAGCAGTTCTTC. It yields the protein CASSPRTGEGNEQFF.

This clone was picked up one time. V and J are TRBV6-5 and TRBJ2-7; tentatively, D is TRBD2 (5 bases). Between the trimmed V and J ends, which lost 9 bases and 3 bases, there was a span of 12 bases. The V gene's germline CDR1 is MNHEY and CDR2 SVGAGI. This CDR3 contains 12 residues. CDR3 nucleotide sequence: TGTGCCAGTCACCCCGGGGACTACGAGCAGTACTTC. Amino acid sequence: CASHPGDYEQYF.

The chain employs TRBV5-1 and TRBJ1-1; the match to TRBD1 covers 7 bases. The germline gives CDR1 SGHRS, CDR2 YFSETQ. V dropped 0 bases and J dropped 5; count of bases not matched to a gene: 4. This CDR3 region has 14 residues. This chain's CDR3 is CASSLDRGGTEAFF. For the CDR3, the DNA is TGCGCCAGCAGCTTGGACAGGGGTGGAACTGAAGCTTTCTTT.

The rearrangement links TRBV9 to TRBJ2-5, with D unclear. Trimming stripped 0 bases from V and 7 bases from J, with 16 bases between. This CDR3 has 15 amino acids. Germline lookup yields CDR1 SGDLS and CDR2 YYNGEE. The CDR3, as DNA: TGTGCCAGCAGCGTAGGGCCTCAATGGGCGGTGACCCAGTACTTC. It specifies CASSVGPQWAVTQYF.

The chain recombines TRBV7-2 with TRBJ1-5; D is unclear. The CDR3 is 14 amino acids. Per the germline V gene, CDR1 is SGHTA and CDR2 is FQGNSA. V gave up 3 bases and J gave up 3 bases, with 9 bases separating them. The CDR3 nucleotides are TGTGCCAGCAGCTTTCAGCCCTCCAATCAGCCCCAGCATTTT. It is translated as CASSFQPSNQPQHF.